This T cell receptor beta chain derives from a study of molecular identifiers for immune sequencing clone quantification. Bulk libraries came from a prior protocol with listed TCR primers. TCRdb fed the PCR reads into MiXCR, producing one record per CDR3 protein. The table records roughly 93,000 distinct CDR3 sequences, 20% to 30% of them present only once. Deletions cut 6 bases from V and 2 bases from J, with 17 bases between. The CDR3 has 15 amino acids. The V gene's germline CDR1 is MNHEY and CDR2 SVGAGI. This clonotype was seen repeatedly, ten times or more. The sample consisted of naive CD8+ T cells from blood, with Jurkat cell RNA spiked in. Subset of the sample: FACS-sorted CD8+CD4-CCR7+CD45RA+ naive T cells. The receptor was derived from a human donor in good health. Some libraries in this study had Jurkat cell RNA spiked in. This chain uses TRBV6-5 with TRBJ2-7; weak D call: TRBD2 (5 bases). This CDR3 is CASSRLAGDPYEQYF. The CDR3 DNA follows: TGTGCCAGCAGCCGCCTGGCGGGTGACCCCTACGAGCAGTACTTC.